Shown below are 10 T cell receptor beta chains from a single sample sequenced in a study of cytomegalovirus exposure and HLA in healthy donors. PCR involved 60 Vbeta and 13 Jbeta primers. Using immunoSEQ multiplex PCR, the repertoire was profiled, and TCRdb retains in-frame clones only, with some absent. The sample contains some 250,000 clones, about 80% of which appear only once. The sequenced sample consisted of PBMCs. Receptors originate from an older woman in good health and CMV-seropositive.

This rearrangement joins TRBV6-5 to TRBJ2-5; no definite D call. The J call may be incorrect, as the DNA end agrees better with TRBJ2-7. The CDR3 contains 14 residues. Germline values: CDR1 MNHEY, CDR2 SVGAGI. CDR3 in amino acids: CASSPYPSSYEQYF. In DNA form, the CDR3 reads TGTGCCAGCAGTCCCTACCCAAGCTCCTACGAGCAGTACTTC.

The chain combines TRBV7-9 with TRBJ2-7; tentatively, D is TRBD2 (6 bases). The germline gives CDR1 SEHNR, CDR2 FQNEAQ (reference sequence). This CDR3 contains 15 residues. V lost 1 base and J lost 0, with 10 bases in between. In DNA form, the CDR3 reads TGTGCCAGCAGCTTAGTTGGGGGGAGCTCCTACGAGCAGTACTTC. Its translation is CASSLVGGSSYEQYF.

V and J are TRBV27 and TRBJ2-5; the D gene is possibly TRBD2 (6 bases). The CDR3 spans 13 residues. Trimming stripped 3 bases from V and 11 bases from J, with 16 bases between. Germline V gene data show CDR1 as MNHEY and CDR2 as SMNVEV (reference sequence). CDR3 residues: CASSFGLGGEQYF. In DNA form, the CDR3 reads TGTGCCAGCAGTTTTGGGTTGGGGGGAGAGCAGTACTTC.

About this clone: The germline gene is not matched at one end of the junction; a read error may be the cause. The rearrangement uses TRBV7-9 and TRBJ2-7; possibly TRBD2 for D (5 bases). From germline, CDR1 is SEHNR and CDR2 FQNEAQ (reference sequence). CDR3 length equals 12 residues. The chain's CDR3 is CSSSLGGYEQYF. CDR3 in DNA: TGTTCCAGCAGCTTAGGAGGTTACGAGCAGTACTTC.

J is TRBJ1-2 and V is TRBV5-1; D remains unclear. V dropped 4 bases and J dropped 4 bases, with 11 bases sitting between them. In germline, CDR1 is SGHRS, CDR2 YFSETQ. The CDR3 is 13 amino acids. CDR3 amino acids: CASSQDTAYGYTF. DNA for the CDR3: TGCGCCAGCAGCCAAGACACCGCCTATGGCTACACCTTC.

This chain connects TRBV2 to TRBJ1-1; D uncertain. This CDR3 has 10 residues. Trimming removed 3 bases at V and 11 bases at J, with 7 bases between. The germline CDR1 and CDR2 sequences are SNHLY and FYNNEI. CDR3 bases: TGTGCCAGCAGTGAGGTTCAGGCTTTCTTT. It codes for CASSEVQAFF. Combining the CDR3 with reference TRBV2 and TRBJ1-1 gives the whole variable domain EPEVTQTPSHQVTQMGQEVILRCVPISNHLYFYWYRQILGQKVEFLVSFYNNEISEKSEIFDDQFSVERPDGSNFTLKIRSTKLEDSAMYFCASSEVQAFFGQGTRLTVV.

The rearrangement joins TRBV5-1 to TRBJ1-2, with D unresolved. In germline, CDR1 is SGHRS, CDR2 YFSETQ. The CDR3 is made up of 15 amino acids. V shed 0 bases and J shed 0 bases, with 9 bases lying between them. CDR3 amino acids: CASSLDSRANYGYTF. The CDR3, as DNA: TGCGCCAGCAGCTTGGACAGCCGAGCTAACTATGGCTACACCTTC.

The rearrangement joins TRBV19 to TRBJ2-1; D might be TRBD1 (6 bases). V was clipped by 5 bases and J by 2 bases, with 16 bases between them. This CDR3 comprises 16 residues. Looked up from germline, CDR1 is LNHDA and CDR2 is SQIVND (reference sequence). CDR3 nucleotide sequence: TGTGCCAGTAGTCCCACAACAGGGAACCCCTACAATGAGCAGTTCTTC. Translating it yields CASSPTTGNPYNEQFF.

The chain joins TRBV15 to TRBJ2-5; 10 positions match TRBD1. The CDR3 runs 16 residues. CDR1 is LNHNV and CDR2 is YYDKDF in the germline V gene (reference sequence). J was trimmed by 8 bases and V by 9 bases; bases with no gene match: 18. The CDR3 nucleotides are TGTGCCACTTCTCGACAGGGGGCCGCGTCACCGGGAACCCAGTACTTC. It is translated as CATSRQGAASPGTQYF.

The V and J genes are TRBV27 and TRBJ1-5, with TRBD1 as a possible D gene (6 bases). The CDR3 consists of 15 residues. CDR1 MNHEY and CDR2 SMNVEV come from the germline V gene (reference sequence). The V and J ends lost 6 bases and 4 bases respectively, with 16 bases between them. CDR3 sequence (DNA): TGTGCCAGCAGAATGGAGGGGGGGTTGAATCAGCCCCAGCATTTT. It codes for CASRMEGGLNQPQHF.